This entry lists 30 T cell receptor beta chains sequenced from one sample in a study of T cells after posttransplantation cyclophosphamide. Some clones are missing from TCRdb's copy, which holds only in-frame ones; the method was immunoSEQ multiplex PCR. The sample holds about 20,000 clones; 95% to 98% are singletons and the top ten take around 0.15%. Cells defined as naive were viable CD3+CD4+ or CD3+CD8+ and CCR7+CD45RA+CD45RO-CD95-CD27+CD28+. Sample: naive CD4+ T cells sorted from PBMCs. Every receptor here comes from a man aged 45 to 65 in good health, CMV-negative, and a related stem cell transplant donor.

The chain uses TRBV6-1 and TRBJ1-2, with 9 bases fitting TRBD1. The CDR3 spans 17 residues. V lost 1 base and J lost 0; bases outside the gene matches: 6. Germline V gene data show CDR1 as MNHNS and CDR2 as SASEGT. CDR3 amino acids: CASSEVTGGMPNYGYTF. As DNA, the CDR3 is TGTGCCAGCAGTGAAGTGACAGGGGGTATGCCTAACTATGGCTACACCTTC.

The chain couples TRBV27 to TRBJ2-7; 8 nucleotides align to TRBD1. Germline CDR1 MNHEY, CDR2 SMNVEV (reference sequence). This CDR3 region has 15 residues. Unmatched junction bases numbered 9, after V lost 7 bases and J lost 1 base. This chain's CDR3 is CASTTGQGLSYEQYF. As DNA, the CDR3 is TGTGCCAGCACCACCGGACAGGGCTTATCCTACGAGCAGTACTTC.

The CDR3 coding sequence is TGTGCCAGCAGCGCTAACGGGGGTCGTGAGACCCAGTACTTC. Amino acid sequence: CASSANGGRETQYF. The chain carries TRBV7-3 and TRBJ2-5; the D gene is possibly TRBD2 (6 bases). CDR1 and CDR2 (germline): SGHTA, FQGTGA. CDR3 length: 14 residues. V shed 5 bases and J shed 5 bases, with 15 bases lying between them.

There are a few counts of this clone. V gene TRBV6-5 combines with J gene TRBJ1-2; D ambiguous. CDR3 length: 15 amino acids. Germline CDR1 and CDR2: MNHEY and SVGAGI. The V end lost 0 bases, the J end lost 8 bases, and 16 bases lay between the germline ends. CDR3 bases: TGTGCCAGCAGTTACTCGATCTACAGAACCAAGGGCTACACCTTC. It translates to CASSYSIYRTKGYTF.

CDR3 in DNA: TGTGCCAGCTCACCAGCGCCAGGGGGTTCGACCGGGGAGCTGTTTTTT. Translating it yields CASSPAPGGSTGELFF. The chain recombines TRBV18 with TRBJ2-2, with 7 bases that match TRBD1. Germline V gene data show CDR1 as KGHSH and CDR2 as LQKENI. The CDR3 contains 16 residues. Losses at the gene ends were 2 bases for V and 5 bases for J; bases not matched to a gene: 8.

V is TRBV2 and J is TRBJ2-3, with 8 bases matching TRBD2. With 2 bases clipped from V and 6 bases from J, the junction kept 4 bases outside the gene matches. Germline CDR1 reads SNHLY; CDR2 reads FYNNEI. The CDR3 covers 14 residues. CDR3 nucleotides: TGTGCCAGCAGTGAACGGGGGGGCTGGGATACGCAGTATTTT. It specifies CASSERGGWDTQYF.

CDR3 DNA sequence: TGTGCCAGCAGTTTTCCGGGACAGGACAAGAATGAGCAGTTCTTC. The encoded protein is CASSFPGQDKNEQFF. The chain recombines TRBV6-6 with TRBJ2-1; 8 nucleotides line up with TRBD1. Per the germline V gene, CDR1 is MNHNY and CDR2 is SVGAGI (reference sequence). After removal of 4 bases from V and 7 bases from J, the junction contained 9 bases not matched to a gene. CDR3 length equals 15 residues.

CDR3 sequence: CASSLGGQGGSPLHF. CDR3 nucleotide sequence: TGTGCCAGCAGTCTCGGGGGACAGGGTGGTTCACCCCTCCACTTT. This rearrangement joins TRBV6-5 to TRBJ1-6; 9 bases align to TRBD1. The CDR3 loop spans 15 amino acids. After removal of 5 bases from V and 9 bases from J, the junction contained 8 bases not matched to a gene. Germline loops: CDR1 MNHEY, CDR2 SVGAGI.

The chain combines TRBV28 with TRBJ1-1; TRBD1 matches 11 bases. Germline assignment: CDR1 MDHEN and CDR2 SYDVKM. The J segment lost 3 bases and the V segment lost 4 bases, leaving 10 bases of the junction unmatched. This CDR3 is 17 amino acids long. CDR3 sequence: CASSSPGQGAEHTEAFF. In DNA, the CDR3 is TGTGCCAGCAGTTCCCCTGGACAGGGGGCGGAGCACACTGAAGCTTTCTTT.

As to this clone: The germline gene is not matched at one end of the junction; a read error may be the cause. The chain recombines TRBV4-1 with TRBJ1-1; D is unclear. The CDR3 consists of 10 residues. Germline CDR1 and CDR2: MGHRA and YSYEKL. The CDR3 spells CASSQETRIF. The CDR3 region has the DNA TGCGCCAGCAGCCAAGAAACCAGGATCTTT.

Only one count was recorded for this clone. The chain employs TRBV19 and TRBJ2-7; maybe TRBD2 (5 bases). V gave up 5 bases and J gave up 7 bases, with 12 bases separating them. The CDR3 is made up of 12 amino acids. Germline loops: CDR1 LNHDA, CDR2 SQIVND (reference sequence). For the CDR3, the DNA is TGTGCCAGTAGTGCATCTACGGGGGAGCAGTACTTC. It is translated as CASSASTGEQYF.

CDR3 sequence: CASSLAEGGGGEQFF. In DNA form, the CDR3 reads TGCGCCAGCAGCTTGGCCGAAGGAGGCGGAGGTGAGCAGTTCTTC. This rearrangement joins TRBV5-1 to TRBJ2-1, with D possibly TRBD2 on 5 matching bases. CDR3 size: 15 residues. CDR1 and CDR2 from the germline V gene are SGHRS and YFSETQ. The ends were cut back, 0 bases at V and 9 bases at J, with 16 bases in the middle.

The genes are TRBV11-2 and TRBJ2-3; D is possibly TRBD2 (6 bases). Trimming left V 1 base short and J 4 bases short, with 9 bases between. This CDR3 is 14 amino acids long. The V gene's germline CDR1 is SGHAT and CDR2 FQNNGV. The CDR3 DNA sequence: TGTGCCAGCAGCTTAGCGGGAGTGGCAGATACGCAGTATTTT. This sequence encodes CASSLAGVADTQYF.

This chain links TRBV7-6 with TRBJ2-7; D is possibly TRBD2 (5 bases). CDR3 size: 13 residues. Germline CDR1 is SGHVS and CDR2 is FNYEAQ. Between the trimmed V and J ends, which lost 10 bases and 4 bases, there was a span of 17 bases. CDR3 sequence reads: CATTRETGYEQYF. The CDR3 DNA is TGTGCCACCACGAGGGAAACGGGTTACGAGCAGTACTTC.

This chain connects TRBV5-1 to TRBJ1-3, with no clear D. The CDR3 contains 13 residues. V lost 2 bases, J lost 7 bases, and 10 bases lay in between. The germline V gene has CDR1 SGHRS and CDR2 YFSETQ. The CDR3 spells CASSFSEGNTIYF. The CDR3 nucleotides read TGCGCCAGCAGCTTTTCAGAGGGTAACACCATATATTTT.

This rearrangement joins TRBV5-1 to TRBJ2-5; 8 bases agree with TRBD2. CDR3 length: 14 amino acids. V shed 4 bases and J 5 bases; nucleotides not matched to a gene: 7. Germline CDR1 SGHRS, CDR2 YFSETQ. The CDR3 DNA is TGCGCCAGCAGCCAAAGCGGGGGCGGGGAGACCCAGTACTTC. Its translation: CASSQSGGGETQYF.

V gene TRBV5-1 combines with J gene TRBJ2-1; tentatively, D is TRBD2 (6 bases). The CDR3 runs to 16 residues. Germline V gene data show CDR1 as SGHRS and CDR2 as YFSETQ. V shed 0 bases and J shed 2 bases, with 12 bases lying between them. CDR3 residues: CASSLVLAGTYNEQFF. CDR3 bases: TGCGCCAGCAGCTTGGTACTAGCCGGAACCTACAATGAGCAGTTCTTC.

The chain couples TRBV19 to TRBJ2-1, with TRBD2 matching 16 bases. There are 15 residues in the CDR3. Germline-derived CDR1 and CDR2 are LNHDA and SQIVND (reference sequence). V lost 6 bases and J lost 9; bases outside the gene matches: 5. The CDR3 nucleotides read TGTGCCAGTAGGGGACTAGCGGGAGGGCAGGCTGAGCAGTTCTTC. Residues: CASRGLAGGQAEQFF.

The rearrangement links TRBV6-5 to TRBJ2-7; tentatively, D is TRBD1 (5 bases). Per germline, CDR1 MNHEY and CDR2 SVGAGI. This CDR3 has 14 residues. Deletions cut 7 bases from V and 2 bases from J, with 15 bases between. The CDR3 is CASTLGSGTYEQYF. In nucleotides, the CDR3 is TGTGCCAGCACCCTGGGATCAGGGACCTACGAGCAGTACTTC.

The rearrangement uses TRBV7-2 and TRBJ1-2; D might be TRBD1 (6 bases). Germline CDR1 SGHTA, CDR2 FQGNSA. CDR3 length: 15 amino acids. V lost 3 bases and J 3 bases, leaving 14 bases between the germline ends. DNA of the CDR3: TGTGCCAGCAGCTTTGCCGCAGCAGGGGACTATGGCTACACCTTC. It codes for CASSFAAAGDYGYTF. Complete variable domain (other parts from reference TRBV7-2 and TRBJ1-2): GAGVSQSPSNKVTEKGKDVELRCDPISGHTALYWYRQSLGQGLEFLIYFQGNSAPDKSGLPSDRFSAERTGGSVSTLTIQRTQQEDSAVYLCASSFAAAGDYGYTFGSGTRLTVV.

The rearrangement links TRBV6-6 to TRBJ2-2, with 8 bases aligning to TRBD2. Germline assignment: CDR1 MNHNY and CDR2 SVGAGI (reference sequence). The junction had 12 bases not matched to a gene; V was cut back by 8 bases and J by 7 bases. The CDR3 covers 15 residues. The DNA of the CDR3 is TGTGCCAGCGTGGAGGTAGCGGGGTTGATCGGGGAGCTGTTTTTT. Its translation is CASVEVAGLIGELFF.

The rearrangement uses TRBV19 and TRBJ1-6; maybe TRBD1 (6 bases). The CDR3 is 15 amino acids. Germline CDR1 is LNHDA and CDR2 is SQIVND (reference sequence). V was cut by 7 bases and J by 5 bases, with 15 bases left in between. CDR3 protein: CASKEQGGDNSPLHF. The CDR3, as DNA: TGTGCCAGTAAGGAACAGGGAGGGGATAATTCACCCCTCCACTTT.

The chain employs TRBV11-2 and TRBJ2-7; 9 positions agree with TRBD2. The CDR3 runs to 16 residues. The J segment lost 5 bases and the V segment lost 1 base, leaving 9 bases of the junction unmatched. CDR1 and CDR2 from the germline V gene are SGHAT and FQNNGV. The CDR3 sequence is CASSLVGAGGLDEQYF. In DNA, the CDR3 is TGTGCCAGCAGCTTAGTTGGAGCGGGGGGTTTGGACGAGCAGTACTTC.

The chain couples TRBV10-3 to TRBJ1-1; 10 nucleotides agree with TRBD1. The CDR3 contains 12 residues. The V segment lost 9 bases and the J segment 5 bases; nucleotides outside the gene matches: 3. From germline, CDR1 is ENHRY and CDR2 SYGVKD. The CDR3 protein is CAIRTGGTEAFF. In DNA form, the CDR3 reads TGTGCCATAAGGACAGGGGGGACTGAAGCTTTCTTT.

The chain is built from TRBV18 and TRBJ2-7, with 7 bases lining up with TRBD2. Germline V lookup: CDR1 KGHSH, CDR2 LQKENI. CDR3 length: 13 residues. V gave up 0 bases and J gave up 6 bases; unmatched junction bases: 2. The DNA for the CDR3 is TGTGCCAGCTCACCACCTGCGGGGGTCGAGCAGTACTTC. Its protein is CASSPPAGVEQYF.

The V gene is TRBV11-2, the J gene TRBJ1-6; weak D call: TRBD1 (5 bases). Germline loops: CDR1 SGHAT, CDR2 FQNNGV. V was trimmed by 5 bases and J by 6 bases, leaving 17 bases between them. The CDR3 runs 16 residues. CDR3 nucleotide sequence: TGTGCCAGCAGCCCCAATGTGGGGGGATTTAATTCACCCCTCCACTTT. It yields the protein CASSPNVGGFNSPLHF.

The V and J genes are TRBV5-1 and TRBJ2-5; tentative D call: TRBD1 (5 bases). Germline CDR1 SGHRS, CDR2 YFSETQ. V lost 4 bases and J 3 bases, leaving 16 bases between the germline ends. This CDR3 has 15 residues. The CDR3 bases are TGCGCCAGCAGCCCAATTATGGCGACAGAAGAGACCCAGTACTTC. This gives the protein CASSPIMATEETQYF.

The V and J genes are TRBV2 and TRBJ2-2, with TRBD1 identical over 8 bases. The V gene end was trimmed by 6 bases and the J gene end by 6 bases; junction bases not matched to a gene: 9. CDR1 SNHLY and CDR2 FYNNEI come from the germline V gene. The CDR3 spans 15 residues. In DNA, the CDR3 is TGTGCCAGCAGCTATGGACAGGGTTGGTCCGGGGAGCTGTTTTTT. Translation gives CASSYGQGWSGELFF. The variable domain in full, completed from reference TRBV2 and TRBJ2-2, reads EPEVTQTPSHQVTQMGQEVILRCVPISNHLYFYWYRQILGQKVEFLVSFYNNEISEKSEIFDDQFSVERPDGSNFTLKIRSTKLEDSAMYFCASSYGQGWSGELFFGEGSRLTVL.

This clone was recorded only once. V usage is TRBV11-2 and J usage is TRBJ2-1, with D tentatively TRBD1 (5 bases). In germline, CDR1 is SGHAT, CDR2 FQNNGV. Trimming took off 1 base at V and 5 bases at J, with 6 bases between the two ends. This CDR3 has 13 amino acids. CDR3 bases: TGTGCCAGCAGCTTAGTCAGGGACAATGAGCAGTTCTTC. Protein sequence: CASSLVRDNEQFF.

The chain links TRBV11-3 to TRBJ2-3; 9 bases line up with TRBD1. The V and J ends lost 1 base and 5 bases, in that order; junction bases with no gene match: 4. The CDR3 is made up of 15 amino acids. CDR1 and CDR2 from the germline V gene are SGHNT and YENEEA. The CDR3 DNA sequence: TGTGCCAGCAGCTTAGCGGGGACAGGGCTAGATACGCAGTATTTT. Residues: CASSLAGTGLDTQYF.